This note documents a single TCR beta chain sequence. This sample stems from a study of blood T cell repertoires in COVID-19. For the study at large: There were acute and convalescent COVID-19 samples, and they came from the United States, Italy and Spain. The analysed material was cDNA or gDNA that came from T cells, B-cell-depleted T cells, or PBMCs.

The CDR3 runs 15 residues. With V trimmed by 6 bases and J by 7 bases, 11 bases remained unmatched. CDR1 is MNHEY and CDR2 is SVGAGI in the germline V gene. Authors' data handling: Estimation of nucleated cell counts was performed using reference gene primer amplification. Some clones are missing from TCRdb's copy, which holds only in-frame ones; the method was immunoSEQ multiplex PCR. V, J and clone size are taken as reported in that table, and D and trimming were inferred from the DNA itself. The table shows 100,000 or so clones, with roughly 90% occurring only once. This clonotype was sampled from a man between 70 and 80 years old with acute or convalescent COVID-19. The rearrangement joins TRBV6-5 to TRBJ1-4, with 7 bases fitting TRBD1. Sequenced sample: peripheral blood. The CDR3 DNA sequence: TGTGCCAGCAGAAACGACAGGGTCGAGGGTGAAAAACTGTTTTTT. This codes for CASRNDRVEGEKLFF.